The present entry profiles one TCR beta chain with its context. The target of this receptor is not known. The receptor library was made with 5' RACE. The input for every TCR library was roughly 4,000 ng of total RNA. cDNA was synthesized with SMARTScribe reverse transcriptase in eight separate reactions per sample. During cDNA synthesis, unique molecular identifiers containing a 6-nucleotide sample barcode were introduced by template switching. Two nested PCRs of approximately 16 and 10 cycles amplified the TCRalpha and TCRbeta cDNA, and bead purification followed each PCR. Before amplification, the cDNA was treated with uracil DNA-glycosylase and purified using the QIAquick PCR purification kit. The second PCR added Illumina TruSeq-compatible adapters along with sample-specific barcodes. TapeStation and Qubit were used to check library quality and concentration, and roughly 4.8 ng of each library went into the pool. The pooled libraries were sequenced with 2 x 100 bp reads and custom sequencing primers on an Illumina HiSeq2500 single-index Rapid Run. On the study's bioinformatics: MiGEC version 1.2.6 was used for UMI-based consensus assembly to correct PCR and sequencing errors. MiXCR version 2.1.1 was used for V(D)J alignment, clonotype assembly and CDR3 extraction. To normalise gene usage, clonotype sharing and MAIT/NKT TCR abundance, the analysis used the top 1000, 10 000 and 20 000 clonotypes per sample. Diversity was computed as the inverse Simpson index with the vegan R package after downsampling to 27 000 UMIs. Statistical testing used paired Mann-Whitney U tests on the discordant twin pairs and applied Benjamini-Hochberg correction for multiple testing. TCRdb reprocessed the reads into one record per CDR3 protein sequence, lacking DNA. TCRdb's processing, not the study's, gives the V and J calls here. The sample table records about 300,000 distinct CDR3 sequences. The ten biggest clones cover 5.6% of the sample.

The data originate from a study of monozygotic twins with inflammatory bowel disease (dated by TCRdb to about 2019). For the wider study: A total of about 28 monozygotic twin pairs were included in the full study, comprising nine German pairs (four IBD-concordant, five IBD-discordant) and 19 IBD-discordant Danish pairs. Each individual had, on average, about 151 000 unique TCRalpha sequences and 181 000 unique TCRbeta sequences available for analysis. The search for disease-associated traits relied mainly on comparing, within discordant pairs, IBD patients with their genetically identical healthy co-twins.

The germline V gene encodes CDR1 SGHTA and CDR2 FQGNSA. Inclusive of the bounding cysteine and phenylalanine, the CDR3 is 17 residues long. The nucleotide record is missing. The paper's findings and limits, for the study overall: Fewer clonotypes were shared with other individuals by IBD patients than by healthy twins, most markedly in patients showing signs of disease activity. Distinction between different T cell subtypes could not be achieved in the analysis. Repertoire similarity did not differ between concordant and discordant twins, possibly due to limited statistical power. A decrease in TCRbeta repertoire diversity, as measured by inverse Simpson index, was observed in IBD patients compared with their healthy co-twins. No single strong signal or clonotype linked to IBD turned up in the results, so the idea that one exists was not supported. Because patients received different immunosuppressive treatments, the repertoires may have picked up extra background noise and variability between individuals.

From each donor, an approximately 2.3 ml peripheral blood sample was collected into PAXgene tubes and kept at -80 degrees C. Without T cell sorting, total RNA was isolated from whole blood using the PAXgene blood miRNA kit on an automated QIAcube. Deep TCRalpha and TCRbeta repertoire profiling with unique molecular barcoding was performed on peripheral blood of monozygotic twin pairs concordant or discordant for inflammatory bowel disease. Smoking habits were recorded for all twin pairs, with individuals classified as current, former or never smokers. This TCR was sampled from a human donor with ulcerative colitis or Crohn's disease, or a healthy co-twin of an affected twin (not recorded which). The sequenced material came from blood. This receptor chain uses TRBV7-2 and TRBJ2-3; absent DNA, TCRdb's TRBD2 call cannot be checked. Here the CDR3 is given as CASRRSRELGPADTQYF.